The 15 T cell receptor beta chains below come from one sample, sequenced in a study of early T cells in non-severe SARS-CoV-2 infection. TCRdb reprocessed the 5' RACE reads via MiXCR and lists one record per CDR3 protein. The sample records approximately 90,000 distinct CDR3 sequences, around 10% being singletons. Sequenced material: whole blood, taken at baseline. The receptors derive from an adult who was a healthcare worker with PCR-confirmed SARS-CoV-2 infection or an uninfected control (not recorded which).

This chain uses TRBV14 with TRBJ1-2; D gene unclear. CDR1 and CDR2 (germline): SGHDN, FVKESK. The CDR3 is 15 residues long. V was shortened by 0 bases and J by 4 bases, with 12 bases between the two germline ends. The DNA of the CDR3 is TGTGCCAGCAGCCAAGATGGCTCTCCCACCTATGGCTACACCTTC. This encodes CASSQDGSPTYGYTF.

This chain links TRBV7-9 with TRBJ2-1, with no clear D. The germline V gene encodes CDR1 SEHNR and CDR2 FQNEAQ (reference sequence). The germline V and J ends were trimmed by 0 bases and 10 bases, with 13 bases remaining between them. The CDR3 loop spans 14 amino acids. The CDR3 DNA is TGTGCCAGCAGCTTAGCCATTGACACCCCGGAGCAGTTCTTC. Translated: CASSLAIDTPEQFF.

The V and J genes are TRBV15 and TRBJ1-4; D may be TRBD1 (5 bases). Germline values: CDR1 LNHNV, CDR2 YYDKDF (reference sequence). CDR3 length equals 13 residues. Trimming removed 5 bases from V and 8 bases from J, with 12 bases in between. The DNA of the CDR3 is TGTGCCACCAGCCCCAGGGTAGAAGAAAAACTGTTTTTT. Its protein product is CATSPRVEEKLFF.

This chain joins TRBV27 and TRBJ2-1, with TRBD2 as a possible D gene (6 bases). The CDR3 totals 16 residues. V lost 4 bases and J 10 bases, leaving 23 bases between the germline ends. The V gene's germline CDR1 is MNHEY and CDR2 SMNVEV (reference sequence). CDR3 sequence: CASSSQVGGALREQFF. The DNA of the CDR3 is TGTGCCAGCAGTTCCCAGGTCGGAGGGGCCTTGAGAGAGCAGTTCTTC.

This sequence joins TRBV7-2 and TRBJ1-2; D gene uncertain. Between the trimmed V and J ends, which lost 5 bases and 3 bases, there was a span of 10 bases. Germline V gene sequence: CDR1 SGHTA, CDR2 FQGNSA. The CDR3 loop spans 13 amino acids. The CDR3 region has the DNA TGTGCCAGCAGCCCCCTCTCTTACTATGGCTACACCTTC. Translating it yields CASSPLSYYGYTF.

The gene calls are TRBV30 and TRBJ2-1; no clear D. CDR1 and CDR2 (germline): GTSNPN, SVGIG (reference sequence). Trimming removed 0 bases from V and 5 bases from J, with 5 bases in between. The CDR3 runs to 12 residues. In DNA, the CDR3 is TGTGCCTGGAGTGTCTTCAACAATGAGCAGTTCTTC. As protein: CAWSVFNNEQFF.

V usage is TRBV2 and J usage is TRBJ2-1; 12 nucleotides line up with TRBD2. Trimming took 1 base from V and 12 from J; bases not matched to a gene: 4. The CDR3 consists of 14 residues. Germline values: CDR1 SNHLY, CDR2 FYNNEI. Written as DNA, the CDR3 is TGTGCCAGCAGTGAAGGGACTAGCGGGGCAAGGCAGTTCTTC. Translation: CASSEGTSGARQFF.

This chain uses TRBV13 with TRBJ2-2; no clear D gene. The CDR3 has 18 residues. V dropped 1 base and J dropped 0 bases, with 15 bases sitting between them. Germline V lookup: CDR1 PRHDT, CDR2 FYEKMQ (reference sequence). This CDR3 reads CASSLDRWLTSNTGELFF. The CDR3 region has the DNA TGTGCCAGCAGCTTAGATCGATGGCTGACTTCGAACACCGGGGAGCTGTTTTTT.

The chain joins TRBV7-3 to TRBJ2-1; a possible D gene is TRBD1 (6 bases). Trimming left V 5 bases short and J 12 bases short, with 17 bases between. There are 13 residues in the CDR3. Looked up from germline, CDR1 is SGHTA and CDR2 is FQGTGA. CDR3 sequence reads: CASSGDPQGRQFF. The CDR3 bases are TGTGCCAGCAGCGGCGATCCTCAGGGGAGGCAGTTCTTC.

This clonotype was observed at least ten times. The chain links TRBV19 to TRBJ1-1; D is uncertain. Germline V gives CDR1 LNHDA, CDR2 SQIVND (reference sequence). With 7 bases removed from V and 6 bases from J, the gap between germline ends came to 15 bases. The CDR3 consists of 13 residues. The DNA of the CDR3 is TGTGCCAGTAAGGAGCTTCTTCGGGCTGAAGCTTTCTTT. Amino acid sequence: CASKELLRAEAFF. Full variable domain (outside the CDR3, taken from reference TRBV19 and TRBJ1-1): DGGITQSPKYLFRKEGQNVTLSCEQNLNHDAMYWYRQDPGQGLRLIYYSQIVNDFQKGDIAEGYSVSREKKESFPLTVTSAQKNPTAFYLCASKELLRAEAFFGQGTRLTVV.

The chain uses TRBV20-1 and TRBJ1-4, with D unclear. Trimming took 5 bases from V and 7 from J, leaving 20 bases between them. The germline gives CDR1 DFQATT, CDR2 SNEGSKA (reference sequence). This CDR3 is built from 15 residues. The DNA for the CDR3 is TGCAGTGCTCTCCGGGCGGGATTGAGGCGTGAAAAACTGTTTTTT. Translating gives CSALRAGLRREKLFF.

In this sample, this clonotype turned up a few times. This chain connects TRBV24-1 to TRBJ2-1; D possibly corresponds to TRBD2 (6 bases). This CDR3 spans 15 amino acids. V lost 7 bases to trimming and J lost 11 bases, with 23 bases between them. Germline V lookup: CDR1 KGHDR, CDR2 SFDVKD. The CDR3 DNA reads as TGTGCCACCAGGGAGGACGGGACTCAACGGGCGCAGCAGTTCTTC. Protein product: CATREDGTQRAQQFF.

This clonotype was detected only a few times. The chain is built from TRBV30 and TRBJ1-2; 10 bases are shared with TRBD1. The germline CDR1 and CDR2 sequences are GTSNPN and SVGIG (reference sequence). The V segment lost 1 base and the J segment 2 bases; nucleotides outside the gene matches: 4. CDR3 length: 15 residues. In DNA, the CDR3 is TGTGCCTGGAGTGGACCGGACAGGGGGAACTATGGCTACACCTTC. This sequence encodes CAWSGPDRGNYGYTF.

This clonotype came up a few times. The CDR3 sequence: CASSFQAGNNEQFF. CDR3 DNA: TGTGCCAGCAGCTTTCAAGCGGGGAACAATGAGCAGTTCTTC. The chain joins TRBV7-2 to TRBJ2-1; TRBD2 matches 7 bases. This CDR3 has 14 residues. Trimming at V came to 3 bases and at J to 5 bases, leaving 4 bases not matched to a gene. Germline V lookup: CDR1 SGHTA, CDR2 FQGNSA.

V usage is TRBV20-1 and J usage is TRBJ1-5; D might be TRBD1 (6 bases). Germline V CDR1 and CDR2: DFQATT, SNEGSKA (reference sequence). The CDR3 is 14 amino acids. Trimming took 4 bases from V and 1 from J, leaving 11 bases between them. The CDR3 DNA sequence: TGCAGTGCTAAGGGGGGACACAGCAATCAGCCCCAGCATTTT. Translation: CSAKGGHSNQPQHF.